The 22 T cell receptor beta chains below come from one sample, sequenced in a study of chemoradiotherapy in HPV16-positive cancers. Method: immunoSEQ multiplex PCR; TCRdb's copy keeps in-frame clones and lacks some. The sample lists more than 1,000 clones, 75% to 95% occurring once. The source was tumor tissue, collected from a patient who underwent chemoradiotherapy. Every receptor here comes from a human donor with HPV-associated anogenital cancer.

The gene calls are TRBV4-3 and TRBJ2-5; TRBD2 aligns across 12 bases. The V and J ends lost 0 bases and 4 bases, in that order; junction bases with no gene match: 15. Germline-derived CDR1 and CDR2 are LGHNA and YSLEER. The length of the CDR3 is 20 residues. CDR3 DNA: TGCGCCAGCAGCCAAGAACCACGTGGGCTAGCGGGGGGGCTACCAGAGACCCAGTACTTC. Translation gives CASSQEPRGLAGGLPETQYF.

This clone was detected once. CDR3 nucleotides: TGTGCCAGCTTGGACTTGAATACGCAGTATTTT. This sequence encodes CASLDLNTQYF. The gene calls are TRBV28 and TRBJ2-3, with D possibly being TRBD2 (5 bases). Trimming shortened V by 8 bases and J by 7 bases, and 10 bases separated the two germline ends. Germline V gene data show CDR1 as MDHEN and CDR2 as SYDVKM. The CDR3 is 11 residues long.

The chain links TRBV19 to TRBJ1-5; D is unresolved. Germline assignment: CDR1 LNHDA and CDR2 SQIVND (reference sequence). V lost 5 bases and J 9 bases, leaving 5 bases between the germline ends. CDR3 length equals 10 residues. The CDR3 is CASSGPPQHF. The CDR3 DNA is TGTGCCAGTAGTGGGCCGCCCCAGCATTTT.

The chain employs TRBV5-6 and TRBJ1-2; D ambiguous. Deletions cut 1 base from V and 3 bases from J, with 10 bases between. From germline, CDR1 is SGHDT and CDR2 YYEEEE. The CDR3 has 14 residues. The chain's CDR3 is CASSLFEVYYGYTF. Here the CDR3 DNA reads TGTGCCAGCAGCTTGTTTGAAGTGTACTATGGCTACACCTTC.

J is TRBJ2-6 and V is TRBV28; TRBD2 aligns across 7 bases. The CDR3 extends over 19 amino acids. Germline values: CDR1 MDHEN, CDR2 SYDVKM. Unmatched junction bases numbered 15, after V lost 6 bases and J lost 1 base. For the CDR3, the DNA is TGTGCCAGCAGCCCAGATTTGGGGGGGGTCTGGTCTGGGGCCAACGTCCTGACTTTC. This codes for CASSPDLGGVWSGANVLTF.

The rearrangement joins TRBV2 to TRBJ2-2; 7 bases line up with TRBD1. Trimming cost V 4 bases and J 6 bases; bases outside gene matches: 8. CDR1 SNHLY and CDR2 FYNNEI come from the germline V gene. This CDR3 contains 15 residues. The CDR3 is CASSVEGALSGELFF. CDR3 bases: TGTGCCAGCAGTGTTGAGGGGGCTTTGTCCGGGGAGCTGTTTTTT.

CDR3 bases: TGTGCCAGCTGGAGGACAGGGGAAAATTCACCCCTCCACTTT. This sequence encodes CASWRTGENSPLHF. This chain uses TRBV21-1 with TRBJ1-6; whether TRBD1, the table's D call, matches the DNA was not checked. TRBV21-1 is recorded as a pseudogene. The CDR3 length is 14 residues.

V is TRBV5-6 and J is TRBJ2-6, with D unclear. The CDR3 consists of 15 residues. The ends were cut back, 6 bases at V and 0 bases at J, with 10 bases in the middle. From germline, CDR1 is SGHDT and CDR2 YYEEEE. The CDR3 protein is CASTRRRSGANVLTF. CDR3 sequence (DNA): TGTGCCAGCACCCGACGTCGCTCTGGGGCCAACGTCCTGACTTTC. The complete variable domain, with remaining parts taken from reference TRBV5-6 and TRBJ2-6, reads DAGVTQSPTHLIKTRGQQVTLRCSPKSGHDTVSWYQQALGQGPQFIFQYYEEEERQRGNFPDRFSGHQFPNYSSELNVNALLLGDSALYLCASTRRRSGANVLTFGAGSRLTVL.

This clone was observed once. The chain links TRBV11-2 to TRBJ1-1; D unclear. The CDR3 runs to 14 residues. Germline CDR1 and CDR2: SGHAT and FQNNGV. V was trimmed by 5 bases and J by 1 base, leaving 11 bases between them. The CDR3 here is CASSREGANTEAFF. DNA for the CDR3: TGTGCCAGCAGCCGCGAGGGCGCGAACACTGAAGCTTTCTTT.

This rearrangement joins TRBV4-2 to TRBJ1-6; TRBD1 is a possible D gene (6 bases). V was trimmed by 0 bases and J by 8 bases, leaving 14 bases between them. Germline V gene lookup returns CDR1 LGHNA and CDR2 YNFKEQ. CDR3 length: 16 amino acids. CDR3 DNA sequence: TGTGCCAGCAGCCAAGATCCCGGCAGGGGCGATTCACCCCTCCACTTT. It encodes CASSQDPGRGDSPLHF.

This rearrangement joins TRBV5-1 to TRBJ2-2; D unresolved. V was cut by 0 bases and J by 0 bases, with 3 bases left in between. CDR1 is SGHRS, CDR2 YFSETQ, per germline. This CDR3 is built from 14 residues. CDR3 protein: CASSLGPNTGELFF. As DNA, the CDR3 is TGCGCCAGCAGCTTGGGACCGAACACCGGGGAGCTGTTTTTT.

This clone has only one observation. The V gene is TRBV6-5, the J gene TRBJ2-5; the match to TRBD2 covers 8 bases. Germline trimming cut 5 bases from V and 4 bases from J; bases unmatched to any gene: 6. The germline gives CDR1 MNHEY, CDR2 SVGAGI. The CDR3 contains 14 residues. The CDR3 protein is CASSGGLVGETQYF. The CDR3 DNA follows: TGTGCCAGCAGTGGGGGACTAGTTGGAGAGACCCAGTACTTC.

The chain has TRBV11-2 and TRBJ2-1, with TRBD2 matching over 10 bases. The CDR3 has 16 residues. Germline-derived CDR1 and CDR2 are SGHAT and FQNNGV. The V gene end was trimmed by 0 bases and the J gene end by 3 bases; junction bases not matched to a gene: 2. CDR3 DNA sequence: TGTGCCAGCAGCTTAGATGCTAGCGGGGGCTACAATGAGCAGTTCTTC. Amino acids: CASSLDASGGYNEQFF.

The count of this clone is one. The V gene is TRBV6-1, the J gene TRBJ1-5, with D hard to call. Germline CDR1 reads MNHNS; CDR2 reads SASEGT. V lost 2 bases, J lost 6 bases, and 14 bases lay in between. The CDR3 is 15 residues long. The CDR3 DNA is TGTGCCAGCAGTGAACCGGCCCACTCGGGTCAGCCCCAGCATTTT. Translating it yields CASSEPAHSGQPQHF.

The gene calls are TRBV5-1 and TRBJ1-2; D possibly corresponds to TRBD1 (5 bases). The CDR3 length is 15 residues. Deletions cut 0 bases from V and 2 bases from J, with 11 bases between. Germline loops: CDR1 SGHRS, CDR2 YFSETQ. The CDR3 DNA reads TGCGCCAGCAGCTTGGCCGGGGGGGGGAACTATGGCTACACCTTC. Encoded protein: CASSLAGGGNYGYTF.

V is TRBV29-1 and J is TRBJ1-1; D may be TRBD1 (5 bases). CDR1 SQVTM and CDR2 ANQGSEA come from the germline V gene. Between the trimmed V and J ends, which lost 5 bases and 5 bases, there was a span of 12 bases. The CDR3 extends over 12 amino acids. Written as DNA, the CDR3 is TGCAGCGTTACCAGGGCCCAGACTGAAGCTTTCTTT. This translates into CSVTRAQTEAFF.

As DNA, the CDR3 is TGTGCCAGCAGCTTGGCAGGTCCTGGAAACACCATATATTTT. Protein: CASSLAGPGNTIYF. The V gene is TRBV7-2, the J gene TRBJ1-3; D not resolved. The CDR3 covers 14 residues. V was pared by 3 bases and J by 2 bases, with 8 bases between. Germline values: CDR1 SGHTA, CDR2 FQGNSA.

V is TRBV7-2 and J is TRBJ2-5; D could derive from TRBD1 or TRBD2 (5 bases each). CDR1 and CDR2 from the germline V gene are SGHTA and FQGNSA. The length of the CDR3 is 13 residues. The V and J ends lost 5 bases and 1 base respectively, with 8 bases between them. CDR3 region: CASSRDAQETQYF. The CDR3 region has the DNA TGTGCCAGCAGCCGGGACGCCCAAGAGACCCAGTACTTC.

The rearrangement joins TRBV19 to TRBJ1-5; tentative D call: TRBD1 (5 bases). The germline gives CDR1 LNHDA, CDR2 SQIVND (reference sequence). V was pared by 7 bases and J by 0 bases, with 10 bases between. The CDR3 is 14 residues long. The CDR3 protein is CASMGRNSNQPQHF. In DNA form, the CDR3 reads TGTGCCAGTATGGGACGGAATAGCAATCAGCCCCAGCATTTT.

The chain uses TRBV6-1 and TRBJ1-5; possible D gene TRBD1, 5 bases. The CDR3 extends over 15 amino acids. Deletions cut 5 bases from V and 7 bases from J, with 18 bases between. The germline CDR1 and CDR2 sequences are MNHNS and SASEGT. The CDR3 region is CASSSGLTGGQPQHF. CDR3 DNA: TGTGCCAGCAGTAGTGGACTCACAGGCGGCCAGCCCCAGCATTTT.

The chain is built from TRBV5-1 and TRBJ1-3, with 8 positions matching TRBD1. The junction had 10 bases not matched to a gene; V was cut back by 4 bases and J by 4 bases. Germline V gives CDR1 SGHRS, CDR2 YFSETQ. The length of the CDR3 is 16 residues. The CDR3 is CASSPSPTGVGNTIYF. DNA for the CDR3: TGCGCCAGCAGCCCATCCCCGACAGGGGTGGGAAACACCATATATTTT.

The V and J genes are TRBV7-2 and TRBJ2-2; D is perhaps TRBD1 (5 bases). From germline, CDR1 is SGHTA and CDR2 FQGNSA. The V and J ends lost 4 bases and 4 bases respectively, with 10 bases between them. CDR3 size: 14 residues. CDR3 region: CASSSGFGTGELFF. CDR3 coding DNA: TGTGCCAGCAGCTCAGGGTTCGGCACCGGGGAGCTGTTTTTT.